The 32 T cell receptor beta chains presented below share a single source sample, sequenced in a study of cytomegalovirus exposure and HLA in healthy donors. The PCR contained 60 Vbeta and 13 Jbeta primers. Clones were sequenced by immunoSEQ multiplex PCR, and TCRdb holds only the in-frame ones, with some missing. Of roughly 90,000 clones listed, about 90% were seen once; the top ten hold approximately 2.3%. The specimen sequenced was PBMCs. All receptors derive from a man aged 18 to 30 in good health and CMV-seronegative.

The rearrangement joins TRBV19 to TRBJ2-1; D call uncertain. The germline V gene has CDR1 LNHDA and CDR2 SQIVND (reference sequence). This CDR3 has 13 amino acids. Deletions cut 3 bases from V and 10 bases from J, with 13 bases between. DNA of the CDR3: TGTGCCAGTAGTATCAAACTACAATGGGAGCAGTTCTTC. Amino acid sequence: CASSIKLQWEQFF.

The chain combines TRBV6-1 with TRBJ2-1; D possibly corresponds to TRBD2 (5 bases). Trimming removed 6 bases at V and 9 bases at J, with 15 bases between. Germline CDR1 MNHNS, CDR2 SASEGT. The CDR3 is 13 residues long. The CDR3 sequence is CASSALLAREQFF. CDR3 DNA: TGTGCCAGCAGCGCCTTGCTAGCTCGTGAGCAGTTCTTC.

This sequence joins TRBV28 and TRBJ1-4; D gene unclear. Germline loops: CDR1 MDHEN, CDR2 SYDVKM. The V gene lost 1 base and the J gene lost 11 bases, with 11 bases spanning the gap. The CDR3 covers 13 residues. The CDR3 DNA is TGTGCCAGCAGTTTATTCCAGGTCGCGAAACTGTTTTTT. This translates into CASSLFQVAKLFF.

Remarks on this clone: A junction end diverges from the germline sequence, so it may reflect a read error. V is TRBV9 and J is TRBJ2-5, with 9 bases aligning to TRBD1. Germline V gives CDR1 SGDLS, CDR2 YYNGEE. This CDR3 has 13 residues. The CDR3 is CASSGNRGRELDF. The CDR3, as DNA: TGTGCCAGCAGCGGCAACAGGGGGCGTGAGTTAGACTTC.

The V and J genes are TRBV10-3 and TRBJ2-3; a weak D match, TRBD1 (6 bases). This CDR3 is built from 15 residues. Germline V CDR1 and CDR2: ENHRY, SYGVKD. V lost 4 bases, J lost 0 bases, and 11 bases lay in between. The CDR3 spells CAISAQGHSTDTQYF. CDR3 DNA sequence: TGTGCCATCAGTGCTCAGGGACACAGCACAGATACGCAGTATTTT.

The genes are TRBV5-5 and TRBJ2-3, with TRBD2 matching 7 bases. With 0 bases clipped from V and 0 bases from J, the junction kept 1 base outside the gene matches. CDR1 SGHKS and CDR2 YYEKEE come from the germline V gene (reference sequence). CDR3 length: 15 amino acids. The CDR3 region has the DNA TGTGCCAGCAGCTTGGTGCGGGGGAGCACAGATACGCAGTATTTT. Its protein product is CASSLVRGSTDTQYF.

The chain employs TRBV7-9 and TRBJ2-3; D perhaps matches TRBD1 (5 bases). CDR1 and CDR2 from the germline V gene are SEHNR and FQNEAQ (reference sequence). The CDR3 consists of 13 residues. Trimming pared 5 bases from V and 4 bases from J, leaving 10 bases between. CDR3 residues: CASSEPTADTQYF. DNA of the CDR3: TGTGCCAGCAGCGAACCGACAGCAGATACGCAGTATTTT.

As to this clone: A junction end diverges from the germline sequence, so it may reflect a read error. This chain joins TRBV7-9 and TRBJ2-7; D perhaps matches TRBD2 (6 bases). Germline V gene sequence: CDR1 SEHNR, CDR2 FQNEAQ (reference sequence). The CDR3 loop spans 12 amino acids. The CDR3 here is CSSSKEGNEQYF. CDR3 nucleotides: TGTTCCAGCAGCAAGGAGGGCAACGAGCAGTACTTC.

V is TRBV5-4 and J is TRBJ2-7; possible D gene TRBD1, 5 bases. The CDR3 consists of 13 residues. Germline V gives CDR1 SGHNT, CDR2 YYREEE (reference sequence). V dropped 2 bases and J dropped 0 bases, with 6 bases sitting between them. CDR3 sequence: CASSFQGSYEQYF. The CDR3 DNA reads as TGTGCCAGCAGCTTTCAGGGCTCCTACGAGCAGTACTTC.

The chain uses TRBV19 and TRBJ2-5; weak D call: TRBD1 (6 bases). CDR1 is LNHDA and CDR2 is SQIVND in the germline V gene (reference sequence). This CDR3 spans 13 amino acids. Between the trimmed V and J ends, which lost 5 bases and 2 bases, there was a span of 9 bases. As DNA, the CDR3 is TGTGCCAGTAGTGCAGACAGGCAAGAGACCCAGTACTTC. The encoded protein is CASSADRQETQYF.

The chain joins TRBV9 to TRBJ2-7, with a tentative D call TRBD2 (6 bases). This CDR3 is built from 13 residues. V lost 2 bases and J lost 3, with 9 bases in between. Germline CDR1 and CDR2: SGDLS and YYNGEE. The CDR3 loop is CASSVGLHYEQYF. CDR3 coding DNA: TGTGCCAGCAGCGTGGGACTGCACTACGAGCAGTACTTC.

The rearrangement uses TRBV7-2 and TRBJ2-1; no definite D call. Germline V gives CDR1 SGHTA, CDR2 FQGNSA. Between the trimmed V and J ends, which lost 1 base and 0 bases, there was a span of 10 bases. CDR3 size: 16 residues. This CDR3 is CASSLEPVGSYNEQFF. The CDR3 nucleotides read TGTGCCAGCAGCTTAGAACCCGTCGGCTCCTACAATGAGCAGTTCTTC.

The chain combines TRBV6-5 with TRBJ2-7, with 7 positions matching TRBD2. The CDR3 length is 15 residues. CDR1 and CDR2 from the germline V gene are MNHEY and SVGAGI. With 3 bases clipped from V and 6 bases from J, the junction kept 11 bases outside the gene matches. CDR3 sequence reads: CASSYRGLEAFEQYF. CDR3 nucleotide sequence: TGTGCCAGCAGTTATCGCGGACTAGAGGCGTTCGAGCAGTACTTC.

The rearrangement joins TRBV5-5 to TRBJ2-1; TRBD2 matches at 7 bases. The length of the CDR3 is 15 residues. V was pared by 2 bases and J by 3 bases, with 5 bases of the junction left unmatched. Germline CDR1 is SGHKS and CDR2 is YYEKEE (reference sequence). CDR3 coding DNA: TGTGCCAGCAGCTTTTCGGGGGGTAGCTACAATGAGCAGTTCTTC. This gives the protein CASSFSGGSYNEQFF.

The V gene is TRBV28, the J gene TRBJ2-7, with D perhaps TRBD2 (5 bases). The CDR3 has 15 residues. The V end was cut by 2 bases, the J end by 1 base, with 12 bases between. Germline CDR1 is MDHEN and CDR2 is SYDVKM. This CDR3 is CASSLDRGGSYEQYF. In nucleotides, the CDR3 is TGTGCCAGCAGTTTAGATCGGGGTGGGTCCTACGAGCAGTACTTC.

This clone was picked up one time. The rearrangement uses TRBV9 and TRBJ1-3; D is possibly TRBD1 (5 bases). CDR1 SGDLS and CDR2 YYNGEE come from the germline V gene. The CDR3 sequence is 15 residues long. V lost 0 bases, J lost 4 bases, and 11 bases lay in between. CDR3 sequence: CASSVGEGYGNTIYF. CDR3 nucleotide sequence: TGTGCCAGCAGCGTAGGGGAGGGGTACGGAAACACCATATATTTT.

CDR3 in DNA: TGTGCCAGCAGTTACTCCCGGACCCTCTCAGGGGCTTTCTTT. Translated: CASSYSRTLSGAFF. The V gene is TRBV6-5, the J gene TRBJ1-1, with TRBD1 as a possible D gene (5 bases). The germline V gene encodes CDR1 MNHEY and CDR2 SVGAGI. This CDR3 is built from 14 residues. Trimming removed 0 bases from V and 11 bases from J, with 16 bases in between.

This chain links TRBV7-8 with TRBJ2-1; 11 bases are a match to TRBD2. CDR1 and CDR2 from the germline V gene are SGHVS and FQNEAQ. This CDR3 spans 17 amino acids. Germline trimming cut 4 bases from V and 0 bases from J; bases unmatched to any gene: 5. The CDR3 bases are TGTGCCAGCAGCTCCAGAACTAGCGGGAGCTCCTACAATGAGCAGTTCTTC. Amino acid sequence: CASSSRTSGSSYNEQFF.

This clone was seen a few times. The genes are TRBV11-3 and TRBJ2-7; the D gene is possibly TRBD1 (6 bases). Per germline, CDR1 SGHNT and CDR2 YENEEA. V was clipped by 2 bases and J by 0 bases, with 8 bases between them. This CDR3 region has 14 residues. The CDR3 protein is CASSLTGNSYEQYF. The CDR3 region has the DNA TGTGCCAGCAGCTTAACAGGGAACTCCTACGAGCAGTACTTC.

This chain uses TRBV28 with TRBJ1-5, with unresolved D. The V and J ends lost 4 bases and 3 bases respectively, with 4 bases between them. Germline CDR1 MDHEN, CDR2 SYDVKM. This CDR3 has 12 amino acids. CDR3 region: CASSSYNQPQHF. CDR3 sequence (DNA): TGTGCCAGCAGTTCGTACAATCAGCCCCAGCATTTT.

V and J are TRBV15 and TRBJ1-1; D gene unclear. Germline V gives CDR1 LNHNV, CDR2 YYDKDF (reference sequence). V was cut by 0 bases and J by 6 bases, with 8 bases left in between. The CDR3 runs 13 residues. For the CDR3, the DNA is TGTGCCACCAGCAGAGATCCGAGGGCTGAAGCTTTCTTT. Translated, it gives CATSRDPRAEAFF.

This clone was counted only a few times. J is TRBJ2-6 and V is TRBV4-3; D might be TRBD1 (6 bases). Germline V gene sequence: CDR1 LGHNA, CDR2 YSLEER. V lost 2 bases and J lost 0, with 11 bases in between. This CDR3 comprises 17 residues. The CDR3 nucleotides read TGCGCCAGCAGCCAATCGGACAGAAGCTCTGGGGCCAACGTCCTGACTTTC. Its translation: CASSQSDRSSGANVLTF.

The chain employs TRBV5-1 and TRBJ1-4; 9 nucleotides line up with TRBD1. The length of the CDR3 is 17 residues. Germline-derived CDR1 and CDR2 are SGHRS and YFSETQ. V gave up 0 bases and J gave up 8 bases; unmatched junction bases: 11. The CDR3 sequence is CASSLDVLGTGTEKLFF. Written as DNA, the CDR3 is TGCGCCAGCAGCTTGGACGTCCTTGGGACAGGGACGGAAAAACTGTTTTTT.

The chain joins TRBV28 to TRBJ1-2, with D hard to call. There are 12 residues in the CDR3. Germline V gene sequence: CDR1 MDHEN, CDR2 SYDVKM. V dropped 6 bases and J dropped 6 bases, with 11 bases sitting between them. This chain's CDR3 is CASRLSGNGYTF. In DNA form, the CDR3 reads TGTGCCAGCAGGTTAAGTGGCAATGGCTACACCTTC.

The J gene is TRBJ1-2, the V gene TRBV27, with D perhaps TRBD1 (6 bases). Deletions cut 6 bases from V and 6 bases from J, with 23 bases between. CDR1 and CDR2 from the germline V gene are MNHEY and SMNVEV (reference sequence). CDR3 length: 16 residues. CDR3 region: CASRSHPTGFSNGYTF. CDR3 sequence (DNA): TGTGCCAGCAGGTCCCACCCGACAGGTTTCTCAAATGGCTACACCTTC.

This chain joins TRBV11-2 and TRBJ2-3, with 9 positions matching TRBD2. Germline V CDR1 and CDR2: SGHAT, FQNNGV. V lost 5 bases to trimming and J lost 0 bases; unmatched junction nucleotides: 15. The length of the CDR3 is 19 residues. The CDR3: CASSLMPILAGDSTDTQYF. Written as DNA, the CDR3 is TGTGCCAGCAGCCTAATGCCCATCTTAGCGGGAGACAGCACAGATACGCAGTATTTT.

The gene calls are TRBV6-5 and TRBJ2-3; weak D call: TRBD1 (5 bases). Germline lookup yields CDR1 MNHEY and CDR2 SVGAGI. The CDR3 sequence is 14 residues long. Trimming pared 2 bases from V and 3 bases from J, leaving 9 bases between. CDR3 residues: CASSYGQGTDTQYF. CDR3 DNA sequence: TGTGCCAGCAGTTACGGTCAGGGTACAGATACGCAGTATTTT.

The rearrangement uses TRBV11-1 and TRBJ2-5; a possible D gene is TRBD1 (5 bases). The CDR3 has 15 amino acids. Germline loops: CDR1 SGHAT, CDR2 FQDESV (reference sequence). Trimming stripped 6 bases from V and 0 bases from J, with 14 bases between. This CDR3 reads CASRGKQEDQETQYF. DNA for the CDR3: TGTGCCAGCAGGGGGAAACAGGAAGACCAAGAGACCCAGTACTTC.

CDR3: CSTQTPTGTRGYEQYF. Here the CDR3 DNA reads TGTTCCACCCAGACCCCAACCGGGACACGTGGCTACGAGCAGTACTTC. The rearrangement links TRBV7-9 to TRBJ2-7; possible D gene TRBD1, 6 bases. Germline V lookup: CDR1 SEHNR, CDR2 FQNEAQ (reference sequence). CDR3 length equals 16 residues.

This clone showed up just a few times. The rearrangement links TRBV7-9 to TRBJ2-1; the match to TRBD2 covers 9 bases. This CDR3 spans 13 amino acids. CDR1 and CDR2 from the germline V gene are SEHNR and FQNEAQ (reference sequence). V was clipped by 2 bases and J by 9 bases; unmatched bases: 2. This CDR3 is CASSLILAGEQFF. The CDR3 bases are TGTGCCAGCAGCTTAATACTAGCGGGTGAGCAGTTCTTC.

The chain links TRBV27 to TRBJ2-5, with a weak D call TRBD2 (6 bases). CDR1 is MNHEY and CDR2 is SMNVEV in the germline V gene (reference sequence). The V and J ends lost 1 base and 1 base respectively, with 7 bases between them. The CDR3 has 14 residues. CDR3 amino acids: CASSLLGGQETQYF. For the CDR3, the DNA is TGTGCCAGCAGTTTATTGGGGGGCCAAGAGACCCAGTACTTC.

The chain carries TRBV18 and TRBJ2-3; TRBD2 aligns across 15 bases. With 3 bases clipped from V and 9 bases from J, the junction kept 7 bases outside the gene matches. Germline CDR1 and CDR2: KGHSH and LQKENI. The CDR3 has 16 residues. The CDR3 protein is CASSPQPGTSGRTQYF. CDR3 DNA sequence: TGTGCCAGCTCACCTCAGCCCGGGACTAGCGGGAGGACGCAGTATTTT.